A single sample gave rise to the 6 T cell receptor beta chains below, sequenced in a study of CD8 T cells in ankylosing spondylitis. Notes on the study in general: Ankylosing spondylitis blood seemed to carry a telltale TCR beta motif made of several highly homologous variants.

No antigen is known for these receptors. TCRdb re-called the 5' RACE reads with MiXCR, one entry per CDR3 protein. The table has 700,000 to 1,000,000 distinct CDR3 sequences, 12% seen once. Sequencing was done on a sample of blood, either unsorted or a sorted T cell fraction (not recorded which). The receptors come from a male donor with ankylosing spondylitis.

V and J are TRBV12-3 or TRBV12-4 and TRBJ1-3, with unresolved D. Trimming left V 1 base short and J 7 bases short, with 14 bases between. The CDR3 extends over 15 amino acids. The chain's CDR3 is CASSLDPQDRNTIYF. The CDR3 nucleotides read TGTGCCAGCAGTTTAGATCCTCAGGATCGTAACACCATATATTTT.

This clonotype has just a few counts. V and J are TRBV11-3 and TRBJ2-1; 11 bases align to TRBD1. Germline assignment: CDR1 SGHNT and CDR2 YENEEA. V gave up 5 bases and J gave up 9 bases; unmatched junction bases: 9. This CDR3 contains 15 residues. The CDR3 DNA reads as TGTGCCAGCAGCCTCGGGACAGGGGGAGTTGGTGAGCAGTTCTTC. This encodes CASSLGTGGVGEQFF.

This sequence joins TRBV28 and TRBJ1-5; a weak D match, TRBD1 (5 bases). The CDR3 has 13 amino acids. Germline-derived CDR1 and CDR2 are MDHEN and SYDVKM. V was trimmed by 7 bases and J by 5 bases, leaving 12 bases between them. The DNA for the CDR3 is TGTGCCAGCATCGGACGGGGGGATCAGCCCCAGCATTTT. Amino acids: CASIGRGDQPQHF.

V is TRBV28 and J is TRBJ1-6, with a tentative D call TRBD1 (5 bases). Germline V gene data show CDR1 as MDHEN and CDR2 as SYDVKM. Trimming left V 3 bases short and J 10 bases short, with 13 bases between. This CDR3 has 14 amino acids. The CDR3 loop reads CASSLFRGESPLHF. The CDR3 nucleotides are TGTGCCAGCAGTTTGTTTCGGGGGGAATCACCCCTCCACTTT.

This clonotype has ten or more counts. V is TRBV12-3 or TRBV12-4 and J is TRBJ2-1; D uncertain. CDR3 length: 12 amino acids. V gave up 6 bases and J gave up 9 bases, with 12 bases separating them. CDR3 residues: CASSPRVVEQFF. CDR3 bases: TGTGCCAGCAGCCCCAGAGTTGTTGAGCAGTTCTTC.

The rearrangement joins TRBV20-1 to TRBJ1-2; 7 positions match TRBD1. The CDR3 is 13 residues long. V was pared by 4 bases and J by 7 bases, with 9 bases of the junction left unmatched. Germline loops: CDR1 DFQATT, CDR2 SNEGSKA (reference sequence). The CDR3 reads CSATKTGTGGYTF. Written as DNA, the CDR3 is TGCAGTGCTACTAAGACAGGGACGGGTGGCTACACCTTC.